A single sample is the source of the 5 T cell receptor beta chains below, sequenced in a study of beta chain features in type 1 diabetes. Expressed TCRB transcripts were sequenced because the entire RNA isolate underwent reverse transcription. Profiling relied on immunoSEQ multiplex PCR, and the TCRdb table lists in-frame clones only, not all of them. Among some 150,000 clones listed, roughly 9.7% were seen once. What was sequenced was central memory CD4+ T cells from blood. The receptors originated from a woman in her thirties or forties in good health.

V is TRBV7-6 and J is TRBJ1-5, with D possibly being TRBD1 (5 bases). There are 15 residues in the CDR3. The germline gives CDR1 SGHVS, CDR2 FNYEAQ. Trimming left V 5 bases short and J 2 bases short, with 13 bases between. DNA for the CDR3: TGTGCCAGCAGCCCCTCGGCCAGGGGCAATCAGCCCCAGCATTTT. Protein: CASSPSARGNQPQHF. Together with reference TRBV7-6 and TRBJ1-5, the CDR3 gives the full variable domain: GAGVSQSPRYKVTKRGQDVALRCDPISGHVSLYWYRQALGQGPEFLTYFNYEAQQDKSGLPNDRFSAERPEGSISTLTIQRTEQRDSAMYRCASSPSARGNQPQHFGDGTRLSIL.

CDR3 region: CAISGGQGAGETQYF. The CDR3 nucleotides read TGTGCCATCAGTGGGGGACAGGGGGCAGGTGAGACCCAGTACTTC. The chain has TRBV10-3 and TRBJ2-5; 12 nucleotides align to TRBD1. Trimming removed 4 bases from V and 5 bases from J; junction bases left unmatched: 5. There are 15 residues in the CDR3. Germline CDR1 ENHRY, CDR2 SYGVKD.

The V gene is TRBV7-2, the J gene TRBJ2-6; TRBD1 aligns across 8 bases. Germline V lookup: CDR1 SGHTA, CDR2 FQGNSA. The CDR3 is 17 residues long. The ends lost 3 bases at V and 4 bases at J; junction bases unmatched: 8. CDR3: CASSFQGARPGANVLTF. DNA of the CDR3: TGTGCCAGCAGCTTTCAGGGGGCGCGTCCCGGGGCCAACGTCCTGACTTTC.

This clone was counted a few times. This chain links TRBV5-5 with TRBJ1-1; D possibly corresponds to TRBD1 (5 bases). V was clipped by 4 bases and J by 1 base, with 11 bases between them. The CDR3 sequence is 14 residues long. Germline-derived CDR1 and CDR2 are SGHKS and YYEKEE (reference sequence). CDR3 nucleotide sequence: TGTGCCAGCAGCCCCAGAACAGGGAACACTGAAGCTTTCTTT. Translation gives CASSPRTGNTEAFF. The full variable domain, in which reference TRBV5-5 and TRBJ1-1 provide the parts outside the CDR3, is DAGVTQSPTHLIKTRGQQVTLRCSPISGHKSVSWYQQVLGQGPQFIFQYYEKEERGRGNFPDRFSARQFPNYSSELNVNALLLGDSALYLCASSPRTGNTEAFFGQGTRLTVV.

This clone was found a few times. V gene TRBV11-1 combines with J gene TRBJ2-1; 8 bases line up with TRBD2. The CDR3 totals 14 residues. Trimming cost V 1 base and J 11 bases; bases outside gene matches: 7. Germline lookup yields CDR1 SGHAT and CDR2 FQDESV (reference sequence). The CDR3 region has the DNA TGTGCCAGCAGCTTAGTTAGGACTAGCCCGAAGCAGTTCTTC. Its translation: CASSLVRTSPKQFF.